This T cell receptor beta chain was retrieved from a study of early T cells in non-severe SARS-CoV-2 infection. In the study overall: The input, bulk RNA from unsorted whole blood, was sequenced, and chains were unpaired. Study outcomes and limitations: VDJdb matching favored anti-spike CD8 responses, missing private and CD4 specificities.

Trimming removed 3 bases from V and 2 bases from J; junction bases left unmatched: 15. The CDR3 consists of 19 residues. CDR1 is SEHNR and CDR2 is FQNEAQ in the germline V gene (reference sequence). Worth noting for this clonotype: Its antigen remains unidentified.

TCRdb reprocessed the 5' RACE reads with MiXCR, giving one entry per CDR3 protein. The sample lists some 87,000 distinct CDR3 sequences; 10% to 15% were seen once. Input material: whole blood. The TCR sequence derives from an adult who was a healthcare worker with PCR-confirmed SARS-CoV-2 infection or an uninfected control (not recorded which). This chain links TRBV7-9 with TRBJ2-5, with 10 bases aligning to TRBD2. The CDR3 reads CASSFLSSGRTSGQETQYF. CDR3 nucleotides: TGTGCCAGCAGCTTTCTATCCTCGGGTAGGACTAGCGGACAAGAGACCCAGTACTTC.